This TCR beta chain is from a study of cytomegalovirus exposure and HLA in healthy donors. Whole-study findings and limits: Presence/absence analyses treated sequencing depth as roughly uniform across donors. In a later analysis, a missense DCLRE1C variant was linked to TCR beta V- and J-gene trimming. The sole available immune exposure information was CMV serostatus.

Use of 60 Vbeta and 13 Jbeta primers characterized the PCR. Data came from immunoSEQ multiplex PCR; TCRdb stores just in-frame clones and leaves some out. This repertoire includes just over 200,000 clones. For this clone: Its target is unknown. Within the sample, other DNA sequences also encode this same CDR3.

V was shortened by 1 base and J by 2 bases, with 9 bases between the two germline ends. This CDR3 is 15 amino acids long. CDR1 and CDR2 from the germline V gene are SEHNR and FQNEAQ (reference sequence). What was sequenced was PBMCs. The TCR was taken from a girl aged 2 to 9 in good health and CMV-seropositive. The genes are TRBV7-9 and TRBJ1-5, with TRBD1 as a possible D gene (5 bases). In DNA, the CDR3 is TGTGCCAGCAGCTTAGGAACAGGCGGCAATCAGCCCCAGCATTTT. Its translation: CASSLGTGGNQPQHF.